The 24 T cell receptor beta chains given below trace back to one sample, sequenced in a study of Ad26.COV2.S vaccination and SARS-CoV-2 variants. As to treatment: about 20 received Ad26.COV2.S at low or high dose, single or two shots; 5 received placebo; per-sample allocation not given. Sampling occurred on day 63 after the first vaccine or placebo injection. Repertoires were generated with immunoSEQ multiplex PCR, while TCRdb's copy carries only in-frame clones and drops some. The sample includes some 400,000 clones, 89% seen only once; the top ten take 1.5% to 2%. The specimen was peripheral blood, collected in a trial of Ad26.COV2.S vaccine versus placebo. All receptors derive from a person between 18 and 60 years old who received the Ad26.COV2.S COVID-19 vaccine or a placebo.

This clone was detected a few times. Other DNA variants within this sample encode the same CDR3. The V and J genes are TRBV19 and TRBJ1-4; weak D call: TRBD1 (5 bases). The CDR3 loop spans 14 amino acids. V shed 3 bases and J shed 5 bases, with 10 bases lying between them. From germline, CDR1 is LNHDA and CDR2 SQIVND (reference sequence). CDR3 residues: CASSMWGSNEKLFF. In nucleotides, the CDR3 is TGTGCCAGTAGTATGTGGGGCAGCAATGAAAAACTGTTTTTT.

V and J are TRBV9 and TRBJ1-6, with D unresolved. The germline CDR1 and CDR2 sequences are SGDLS and YYNGEE. The ends were cut back, 0 bases at V and 0 bases at J, with 10 bases in the middle. The CDR3 is 17 amino acids. CDR3 nucleotides: TGTGCCAGCAGCGTAGAAGGGTTGGGCTCCTATAATTCACCCCTCCACTTT. Translation: CASSVEGLGSYNSPLHF.

This chain uses TRBV11-2 with TRBJ2-1, with 8 bases fitting TRBD1. This CDR3 comprises 14 residues. With V trimmed by 2 bases and J by 9 bases, 6 bases remained unmatched. Germline values: CDR1 SGHAT, CDR2 FQNNGV. CDR3 protein: CASSLYQGAGEQFF. DNA for the CDR3: TGTGCCAGCAGCTTATATCAGGGGGCGGGTGAGCAGTTCTTC.

This rearrangement joins TRBV28 to TRBJ2-1; no reliable D call. Trimming stripped 3 bases from V and 12 bases from J, with 12 bases between. The CDR3 is 12 residues long. Germline V lookup: CDR1 MDHEN, CDR2 SYDVKM. CDR3 residues: CASSLTRQVQFF. In DNA form, the CDR3 reads TGTGCCAGCAGTTTGACACGTCAAGTGCAGTTCTTC.

This clone was seen only once. The chain joins TRBV19 to TRBJ2-1; D is uncertain. Germline lookup yields CDR1 LNHDA and CDR2 SQIVND (reference sequence). The CDR3 is 15 amino acids. Trimming cost V 5 bases and J 8 bases, with 19 bases left between them. This CDR3 is CASSSPGRPDHEQFF. Here the CDR3 DNA reads TGTGCCAGTAGTTCACCCGGACGGCCGGACCATGAGCAGTTCTTC. The full variable domain, completed using reference TRBV19 and TRBJ2-1, is DGGITQSPKYLFRKEGQNVTLSCEQNLNHDAMYWYRQDPGQGLRLIYYSQIVNDFQKGDIAEGYSVSREKKESFPLTVTSAQKNPTAFYLCASSSPGRPDHEQFFGPGTRLTVL.

The genes are TRBV19 and TRBJ2-4; weak D call: TRBD1 (6 bases). Germline V gene lookup returns CDR1 LNHDA and CDR2 SQIVND (reference sequence). This CDR3 contains 17 residues. Trimming cost V 2 bases and J 4 bases, with 18 bases left between them. The DNA of the CDR3 is TGTGCCAGTAGTATATTAGGTGGGCAGGGGAGTAAAAACATTCAGTACTTC. This translates into CASSILGGQGSKNIQYF.

CDR3 sequence reads: CASSSDHNQPQHF. The CDR3 DNA reads as TGTGCCAGCAGTTCGGACCACAATCAGCCCCAGCATTTT. The chain carries TRBV6-5 and TRBJ1-5; D is unclear. V was shortened by 4 bases and J by 3 bases, with 7 bases between the two germline ends. CDR3 length: 13 amino acids. Germline V gene lookup returns CDR1 MNHEY and CDR2 SVGAGI.

With respect to this clone: The sample has other DNA sequences that encode this CDR3 too. V usage is TRBV5-1 and J usage is TRBJ2-7; 8 nucleotides agree with TRBD1. The junction had 2 bases not matched to a gene; V was cut back by 3 bases and J by 6 bases. Looked up from germline, CDR1 is SGHRS and CDR2 is YFSETQ. This CDR3 region has 12 residues. The CDR3 sequence: CASSSTGGEQYF. The DNA of the CDR3 is TGCGCCAGCAGCTCAACAGGGGGCGAGCAGTACTTC.

This CDR3 reads CATQEWVRSAYNEQFF. CDR3 bases: TGTGCCACCCAGGAGTGGGTCAGAAGCGCCTACAATGAGCAGTTCTTC. V and J are TRBV7-8 and TRBJ2-1; D ambiguous. Between the trimmed V and J ends, which lost 10 bases and 2 bases, there was a span of 21 bases. The CDR3 runs 16 residues. CDR1 SGHVS and CDR2 FQNEAQ come from the germline V gene.

The chain carries TRBV5-4 and TRBJ1-1, with 11 bases matching TRBD1. The CDR3 length is 16 residues. The V segment lost 2 bases and the J segment 5 bases; nucleotides outside the gene matches: 8. Germline lookup yields CDR1 SGHNT and CDR2 YYREEE (reference sequence). The CDR3 DNA follows: TGTGCCAGCAGCTTCCCTGGGACAGGGGGATGGACTGAAGCTTTCTTT. It specifies CASSFPGTGGWTEAFF.

The chain recombines TRBV29-1 with TRBJ2-7; TRBD2 agrees at 8 bases. V was clipped by 6 bases and J by 0 bases; unmatched bases: 7. Germline CDR1 reads SQVTM; CDR2 reads ANQGSEA. The length of the CDR3 is 14 residues. This chain's CDR3 is CSVGGLAGSYEQYF. CDR3 coding DNA: TGCAGCGTGGGGGGGCTAGCGGGCTCCTACGAGCAGTACTTC.

The sample holds one count of this clone. The chain links TRBV15 to TRBJ1-2; D gene unclear. Trimming pared 0 bases from V and 5 bases from J, leaving 10 bases between. This CDR3 spans 14 amino acids. Germline V CDR1 and CDR2: LNHNV, YYDKDF (reference sequence). The DNA for the CDR3 is TGTGCCACCAGCAGAGATAAGGGAGGGTATGGCTACACCTTC. Amino acid sequence: CATSRDKGGYGYTF.

This clone was seen a single time. The gene calls are TRBV5-1 and TRBJ2-1; TRBD2 might be the D (7 bases). Germline values: CDR1 SGHRS, CDR2 YFSETQ. There are 16 residues in the CDR3. Trimming removed 5 bases at V and 8 bases at J, with 23 bases between. The CDR3 is CASSHGRGRGGYEQFF. As DNA, the CDR3 is TGCGCCAGCAGTCACGGCCGTGGCAGGGGAGGGTATGAGCAGTTCTTC.

V and J are TRBV7-6 and TRBJ2-1, with no clear D. Germline assignment: CDR1 SGHVS and CDR2 FNYEAQ. This CDR3 contains 13 residues. The V and J ends lost 4 bases and 5 bases respectively, with 9 bases between them. The CDR3 sequence: CASSSGTNNEQFF. CDR3 DNA sequence: TGTGCCAGCAGCTCAGGAACTAACAATGAGCAGTTCTTC.

The V gene is TRBV9, the J gene TRBJ2-1; the match to TRBD2 covers 7 bases. Germline CDR1 is SGDLS and CDR2 is YYNGEE. This CDR3 spans 16 amino acids. The V gene end was trimmed by 4 bases and the J gene end by 7 bases; junction bases not matched to a gene: 14. CDR3 residues: CASSPGRAGYRNEQFF. CDR3 sequence (DNA): TGTGCCAGCAGCCCGGGGAGGGCGGGATATCGGAATGAGCAGTTCTTC. The full variable domain, its missing parts supplied by reference TRBV9 and TRBJ2-1, is DSGVTQTPKHLITATGQRVTLRCSPRSGDLSVYWYQQSLDQGLQFLIQYYNGEERAKGNILERFSAQQFPDLHSELNLSSLELGDSALYFCASSPGRAGYRNEQFFGPGTRLTVL.

This chain uses TRBV3-1 (or the pseudogene TRBV3-2) with TRBJ2-7, with D tentatively TRBD1 or TRBD2 (5 bases each). The CDR3 is made up of 14 amino acids. Trimming removed 1 base at V and 4 bases at J, with 11 bases between. Germline V gene sequence: CDR1 LGHDT, CDR2 YNNKEL (reference sequence). CDR3 DNA sequence: TGTGCCAGCAGCCAAGGAGGGGAAGGTTACGAGCAGTACTTC. Translated, it gives CASSQGGEGYEQYF.

The CDR3 here is CASSLEGQPQHF. The CDR3 nucleotides read TGTGCCAGCAGTTTAGAGGGTCAGCCCCAGCATTTT. The chain couples TRBV12-3 or TRBV12-4 to TRBJ1-5; D remains unclear. This CDR3 contains 12 residues. The ends were cut back, 1 base at V and 6 bases at J, with 4 bases in the middle.

The rearrangement uses TRBV5-4 and TRBJ2-2, with TRBD1 matching 11 bases. Germline CDR1 is SGHNT and CDR2 is YYREEE (reference sequence). The V and J ends lost 9 bases and 9 bases, in that order; junction bases with no gene match: 7. CDR3 length equals 13 residues. The CDR3 reads CATGTGGYRELFF. Written as DNA, the CDR3 is TGTGCCACCGGGACAGGGGGTTACAGGGAGCTGTTTTTT.

V usage is TRBV29-1 and J usage is TRBJ2-1; either TRBD1 or TRBD2 may supply D (6 bases each). The V end was cut by 6 bases, the J end by 6 bases, with 18 bases between. In germline, CDR1 is SQVTM, CDR2 ANQGSEA. The CDR3 spans 14 residues. The CDR3 is CSVKGGGGFNEQFF. The CDR3 region has the DNA TGCAGCGTAAAGGGCGGAGGGGGGTTCAATGAGCAGTTCTTC.

This clone appeared once. The gene calls are TRBV28 and TRBJ2-1; 7 bases are shared with TRBD2. V shed 2 bases and J 7 bases; nucleotides not matched to a gene: 8. Germline V lookup: CDR1 MDHEN, CDR2 SYDVKM. The CDR3 sequence is 15 residues long. CDR3 sequence reads: CASSLRAGAGNEQFF. The CDR3 region has the DNA TGTGCCAGCAGTTTAAGGGCGGGAGCGGGGAATGAGCAGTTCTTC.

The rearrangement uses TRBV4-3 and TRBJ1-5; D unresolved. The germline V gene encodes CDR1 LGHNA and CDR2 YSLEER. V lost 0 bases to trimming and J lost 0 bases, with 12 bases between them. The CDR3 spans 17 residues. CDR3 coding DNA: TGCGCCAGCAGCCAAGATAGTAACGTGCATAGCAATCAGCCCCAGCATTTT. Translation: CASSQDSNVHSNQPQHF.

This chain uses TRBV9 with TRBJ1-3; no firm D call. Trimming took off 3 bases at V and 6 bases at J, with 16 bases between the two ends. The CDR3 has 15 amino acids. Germline CDR1 and CDR2: SGDLS and YYNGEE. The CDR3 region has the DNA TGTGCCAGCAGCGCCCGGTCCGCGAGGGAAAACACCATATATTTT. This gives the protein CASSARSARENTIYF.

The genes are TRBV9 and TRBJ1-3; D possibly corresponds to TRBD1 (6 bases). Germline CDR1 reads SGDLS; CDR2 reads YYNGEE. Between the trimmed V and J ends, which lost 0 bases and 3 bases, there was a span of 10 bases. This CDR3 is built from 15 residues. This chain's CDR3 is CASSVGGGLGNTIYF. The CDR3 region has the DNA TGTGCCAGCAGCGTAGGAGGGGGACTTGGAAACACCATATATTTT.

This chain joins TRBV9 and TRBJ2-3; D unresolved. The germline CDR1 and CDR2 sequences are SGDLS and YYNGEE. CDR3 size: 15 residues. Deletions cut 0 bases from V and 5 bases from J, with 13 bases between. The CDR3 DNA reads TGTGCCAGCAGCGTAGATGTGGGTGGTGGAGATACGCAGTATTTT. Translated, it gives CASSVDVGGGDTQYF.